A selection of T cell receptor beta chains follows, all from one sample in a study of blood T cell repertoires in COVID-19. TCRdb keeps only in-frame clones here, not all; method: immunoSEQ multiplex PCR. The table lists 80,000 to 100,000 clones, around 76% of them singletons. Sequences were obtained from peripheral blood. The receptors stem from a human donor in a cohort sampled during active COVID-19. Both conserved end residues are part of each CDR3. The D gene is left open where the match is weak. Part of the rows lack a size; the others show once, few, many or a class for expanded clones.

abundance: NA
j_gene: TRBJ1-5
d_gene: NA
v_gene: TRBV5-6
CDR3aa: CASSLGGGFNQPQHF
CDR3nt: TGTGCCAGCAGCTTAGGTGGAGGATTCAATCAGCCCCAGCATTTT

abundance: NA
j_gene: TRBJ2-1
d_gene: TRBD1
v_gene: TRBV9
CDR3aa: CASSGGRDSYNEQFF
CDR3nt: TGTGCCAGCAGCGGAGGTCGGGACAGTTACAATGAGCAGTTCTTC

abundance: once
j_gene: TRBJ1-5
d_gene: TRBD1
v_gene: TRBV6-1
CDR3aa: CASSERVSGTGTKPQHF
CDR3nt: TGTGCCAGCAGTGAAAGGGTCTCCGGGACAGGGACTAAGCCCCAGCATTTT

abundance: NA
j_gene: TRBJ2-7
d_gene: NA
v_gene: TRBV6-5
CDR3aa: CASRVPGLIAYEQYF
CDR3nt: TGTGCCAGCCGAGTCCCGGGACTGATTGCCTACGAGCAGTACTTC

abundance: NA
j_gene: TRBJ2-2
d_gene: TRBD2
v_gene: TRBV2
CDR3aa: CASIAGALGTGELFF
CDR3nt: TGTGCCAGTATAGCGGGAGCGTTAGGAACCGGGGAGCTGTTTTTT

abundance: NA
j_gene: TRBJ1-3
d_gene: NA
v_gene: TRBV3-1/TRBV3-2
CDR3aa: CASSQGTGGNTIYF
CDR3nt: TGTGCCAGCAGCCAAGGGACGGGAGGAAACACCATATATTTT

abundance: NA
j_gene: TRBJ1-2
d_gene: TRBD1
v_gene: TRBV9
CDR3aa: CASSAEQGPNGYTF
CDR3nt: TGTGCCAGCAGCGCCGAACAGGGGCCGAACGGCTACACCTTC

abundance: few
j_gene: TRBJ2-3
d_gene: NA
v_gene: TRBV6-5
CDR3aa: CASSQLIQVRDTQYF
CDR3nt: TGTGCCAGCAGTCAACTCATCCAGGTCAGAGATACGCAGTATTTT

abundance: few
j_gene: TRBJ2-7
d_gene: NA
v_gene: TRBV7-9
CDR3aa: CASSSGWEQYF
CDR3nt: TGTGCCAGCAGCTCCGGGTGGGAGCAGTACTTC

abundance: NA
j_gene: TRBJ1-1
d_gene: NA
v_gene: TRBV5-1
CDR3aa: CASLQEIGTEAFF
CDR3nt: TGCGCCAGCCTCCAAGAAATCGGGACTGAAGCTTTCTTT

abundance: NA
j_gene: TRBJ1-2
d_gene: NA
v_gene: TRBV19
CDR3aa: CASSLDRLNYGYTF
CDR3nt: TGTGCCAGTTCTCTTGACAGGCTGAACTATGGCTACACCTTC

abundance: NA
j_gene: TRBJ2-7
d_gene: TRBD2
v_gene: TRBV13
CDR3aa: CASSLGASGGYEQYF
CDR3nt: TGTGCCAGCAGCTTAGGGGCTAGCGGGGGCTACGAGCAGTACTTC

abundance: NA
j_gene: TRBJ2-1
d_gene: NA
v_gene: TRBV2
CDR3aa: CASSRGLQEQFF
CDR3nt: TGTGCCAGCAGTCGAGGGCTGCAGGAGCAGTTCTTC

abundance: NA
j_gene: TRBJ1-5
d_gene: TRBD1
v_gene: TRBV27
CDR3aa: CASSTDRGHQPQHF
CDR3nt: TGTGCCAGCAGTACCGACAGGGGTCATCAGCCCCAGCATTTT

abundance: many
j_gene: TRBJ1-1
d_gene: NA
v_gene: TRBV11-3
CDR3aa: CASSLFEGVDTEAFF
CDR3nt: TGTGCCAGCAGCTTATTTGAAGGGGTTGACACTGAAGCTTTCTTT

abundance: NA
j_gene: TRBJ2-7
d_gene: TRBD2
v_gene: TRBV2
CDR3aa: CASSEPPSGGFQQYF
CDR3nt: TGTGCCAGCAGTGAGCCCCCTAGCGGGGGGTTCCAGCAGTACTTC

abundance: once
j_gene: TRBJ1-3
d_gene: NA
v_gene: TRBV10-1
CDR3aa: CASSPGPGNTIYF
CDR3nt: TGCGCCAGCAGTCCTGGGCCTGGAAACACCATATATTTT

abundance: once
j_gene: TRBJ1-3
d_gene: NA
v_gene: TRBV5-1
CDR3aa: CASSLALDTTYSGNTIYF
CDR3nt: TGCGCCAGCAGCTTGGCCCTGGACACCACTTACTCTGGAAACACCATATATTTT

abundance: NA
j_gene: TRBJ1-3
d_gene: NA
v_gene: TRBV28
CDR3aa: CASTRTADSGNTIYF
CDR3nt: TGTGCCAGCACTAGGACAGCTGACTCTGGAAACACCATATATTTT

abundance: many
j_gene: TRBJ2-1
d_gene: TRBD2
v_gene: TRBV27
CDR3aa: CASSPLAGALFF
CDR3nt: TGTGCCAGCAGTCCATTAGCGGGAGCCTTGTTCTTC

abundance: many
j_gene: TRBJ2-5
d_gene: TRBD2
v_gene: TRBV11-2
CDR3aa: CASSSRLAGGKETQYF
CDR3nt: TGTGCCAGCAGCTCAAGACTAGCGGGAGGGAAAGAGACCCAGTACTTC

abundance: NA
j_gene: TRBJ1-3
d_gene: NA
v_gene: TRBV12-5
CDR3aa: CASAQGLSGNTIYF
CDR3nt: TGTGCTAGTGCTCAGGGGTTGTCTGGAAACACCATATATTTT

abundance: NA
j_gene: TRBJ1-3
d_gene: TRBD1
v_gene: TRBV9
CDR3aa: CASSASQGVVDTIYF
CDR3nt: TGTGCCAGCAGCGCATCGCAGGGGGTTGTGGACACCATATATTTT

abundance: NA
j_gene: TRBJ1-1
d_gene: TRBD1
v_gene: TRBV4-1
CDR3aa: CASSQWTGGNTEAFF
CDR3nt: TGCGCCAGCAGCCAGTGGACAGGGGGGAACACTGAAGCTTTCTTT

abundance: NA
j_gene: TRBJ1-2
d_gene: TRBD1
v_gene: TRBV6-1
CDR3aa: CASSEVVTGVGYGYTF
CDR3nt: TGTGCCAGCAGTGAAGTGGTTACAGGGGTCGGCTATGGCTACACCTTC

abundance: NA
j_gene: TRBJ2-3
d_gene: TRBD2
v_gene: TRBV28
CDR3aa: CASREHGTNTDTQYF
CDR3nt: TGTGCCAGCAGGGAACATGGGACTAACACAGATACGCAGTATTTT

abundance: NA
j_gene: TRBJ2-7
d_gene: TRBD1
v_gene: TRBV7-9
CDR3aa: CASRSSGTGSDEQYF
CDR3nt: TGTGCCAGCAGATCTTCCGGGACAGGGTCTGACGAGCAGTACTTC

abundance: NA
j_gene: TRBJ2-5
d_gene: NA
v_gene: TRBV5-1
CDR3aa: CASSSPRGQETQYF
CDR3nt: TGCGCCAGCAGTTCCCCCAGGGGCCAAGAGACCCAGTACTTC